The source of this T cell receptor beta chain is a study of T cell responses to AZD1222 COVID-19 vaccine. Repertoires were generated with immunoSEQ multiplex PCR, while TCRdb's copy carries only in-frame clones and drops some. The sample has some 170,000 clones, approximately 94% seen once. There are a few counts of this clone. Its antigen remains unknown. The study's findings and limits: After the peak T cell response, and only then, were repertoires sampled. Across the whole spike, CD4 TCRs peaked at regions 160-218 and 743-854. Seropositivity was recorded at baseline in only 6 or 7 AZD1222 recipients. Mostly white British, mostly female donors; authors suggested clonal diversity may be underestimated.

Germline values: CDR1 SGHTA, CDR2 FQGTGA. V was clipped by 2 bases and J by 5 bases, with 22 bases between them. The CDR3 is 18 amino acids. The source material was peripheral blood, sampled 28 days after the second AZD1222 dose. The origin of this receptor is an adult who received the AZD1222 COVID-19 vaccine. This rearrangement joins TRBV7-3 to TRBJ2-1; perhaps D is TRBD1 or TRBD2 (5 bases each). Written as DNA, the CDR3 is TGTGCCAGCAGCTTACGTTCCTGGAGCCGGGACGTTAACAATGAGCAGTTCTTC. This encodes CASSLRSWSRDVNNEQFF. The full variable domain, completed using reference TRBV7-3 and TRBJ2-1, is GAGVSQTPSNKVTEKGKYVELRCDPISGHTALYWYRQSLGQGPEFLIYFQGTGAADDSGLPNDRFFAVRPEGSVSTLKIQRTERGDSAVYLCASSLRSWSRDVNNEQFFGPGTRLTVL.